The entry below describes one TCR beta chain. The antigen is not known. The entry originates in a study of cytomegalovirus exposure and HLA in healthy donors. CDR3 length: 16 residues. Trimming stripped 4 bases from V and 6 bases from J, with 19 bases between. Germline V gene lookup returns CDR1 KGHSY and CDR2 FQNENV. PCR primers comprised 60 Vbeta and 13 Jbeta primers. Profiling relied on immunoSEQ multiplex PCR, and the TCRdb table lists in-frame clones only, not all of them. The table lists 210,000 or so clones, 65% to 90% of them singletons. General study findings and limits: Certain indistinguishable V segments, among them TRBV6-2 and TRBV6-3, were excluded. Researchers reported in a later analysis that a missense DCLRE1C variant was tied to TCR beta V- and J-gene trimming. Reportedly, fewer N-insertions than the approximately 690-donor mean appeared in an Asian-associated ancestry cluster in a later analysis.

The source material was PBMCs. The genes are TRBV16 and TRBJ1-5; no clear D gene. The receptor was isolated from a girl between 10 and 17 years old in good health and CMV-seronegative. The CDR3 region has the DNA TGTGCCAGCAGCCCCCGGCCAGCGCCGCGGGGTCAGCCCCAGCATTTT. Encoded protein: CASSPRPAPRGQPQHF.